Listed here are 21 T cell receptor beta chains from one sample, sequenced in a study of T cells in Graves' hyperthyroidism and ophthalmopathy. Amplification of TCR beta CDR3 regions was performed using RNA transcripts as template. The TCR CDR3 was amplified in a first-round RT-PCR using the HTBI primer set. TCRdb passed the multiplex PCR reads through MiXCR, listing each CDR3 protein once. This table holds 500,000 to 600,000 distinct CDR3 sequences, about 43% found once. Sequencing was performed on peripheral blood or thyroid tissue (not recorded which). The receptors were gathered from a woman aged 18-29 years with Graves' hyperthyroidism.

This clonotype was seen many times. V usage is TRBV10-3 and J usage is TRBJ1-2, with 9 bases fitting TRBD1. Germline loops: CDR1 ENHRY, CDR2 SYGVKD. V lost 6 bases to trimming and J lost 8 bases; unmatched junction nucleotides: 10. This CDR3 region has 14 residues. The CDR3 sequence is CAIRDTGGWGGYTF. CDR3 coding DNA: TGTGCCATCAGAGACACAGGGGGCTGGGGCGGCTACACCTTC.

The chain couples TRBV29-1 to TRBJ2-7, with 15 positions matching TRBD2. Trimming at V came to 8 bases and at J to 4 bases, leaving 6 bases not matched to a gene. CDR3 length: 14 residues. Germline V gives CDR1 SQVTM, CDR2 ANQGSEA. This CDR3 is CSSVGLAGGYEQYF. CDR3 sequence (DNA): TGCAGCTCAGTAGGACTAGCGGGAGGGTACGAGCAGTACTTC.

In its sample, this clonotype was seen many times. The chain employs TRBV29-1 and TRBJ1-2, with 8 bases lining up with TRBD1. The CDR3 runs 17 residues. CDR1 is SQVTM and CDR2 is ANQGSEA in the germline V gene. V lost 0 bases, J lost 0 bases, and 9 bases stayed unmatched. This CDR3 is CSVEDGGQGKANYGYTF. In DNA, the CDR3 is TGCAGCGTTGAAGATGGCGGACAGGGAAAAGCTAACTATGGCTACACCTTC.

CDR3 nucleotides: TGTGCCAGCAGCTTAGGTGAGGGGAGATCACCCCTCCACTTT. Translated, it gives CASSLGEGRSPLHF. This chain joins TRBV7-9 and TRBJ1-6, with D tentatively TRBD1 (5 bases). Germline V gene data show CDR1 as SEHNR and CDR2 as FQNEAQ (reference sequence). The CDR3 extends over 14 amino acids. V lost 1 base and J 10 bases, leaving 11 bases between the germline ends.

The chain links TRBV3-1 to TRBJ1-2; unclear D gene. CDR3 length equals 15 residues. V shed 3 bases and J shed 4 bases, with 15 bases lying between them. Germline values: CDR1 LGHDT, CDR2 YNNKEL (reference sequence). CDR3: CASSQNNGASYGYTF. The CDR3 bases are TGTGCCAGCAGCCAGAACAACGGAGCTAGCTATGGCTACACCTTC.

Ten or more counts support this clonotype. The chain employs TRBV16 and TRBJ2-7; D remains ambiguous. Germline V lookup: CDR1 KGHSY, CDR2 FQNENV. The CDR3 totals 11 residues. Between the trimmed V and J ends, which lost 3 bases and 3 bases, there was a span of 3 bases. The CDR3 here is CASSHYYEQYF. CDR3 coding DNA: TGTGCCAGCAGCCATTACTACGAGCAGTACTTC. The full variable domain, completed using reference TRBV16 and TRBJ2-7, is GEEVAQTPKHLVRGEGQKAKLYCAPIKGHSYVFWYQQVLKNEFKFLISFQNENVFDETGMPKERFSAKCLPNSPCSLEIQATKLEDSAVYFCASSHYYEQYFGPGTRLTVT.

The count of this clonotype is one. It may be a read error: a sequence one base away is much more abundant. The chain recombines TRBV12-3 or TRBV12-4 with TRBJ2-5; maybe TRBD2 (6 bases). V was trimmed by 7 bases and J by 5 bases, leaving 17 bases between them. The CDR3 consists of 14 residues. The CDR3, as DNA: TGTGCCAGCACCCCGCGGAGGGTGGGGGAGACCCAGTACTTC. It translates to CASTPRRVGETQYF.

CDR3 region: CASSAGTSEGEQYF. The CDR3 nucleotides read TGTGCCAGCAGTGCGGGGACTAGCGAGGGTGAGCAGTACTTC. The gene calls are TRBV2 and TRBJ2-7; 10 bases are shared with TRBD2. V gave up 4 bases and J gave up 7 bases; unmatched junction bases: 7. This CDR3 contains 14 residues. CDR1 SNHLY and CDR2 FYNNEI come from the germline V gene.

This clonotype was detected many times. The chain combines TRBV4-1 with TRBJ1-6; D uncertain. V was clipped by 0 bases and J by 0 bases, with 15 bases between them. The CDR3 contains 19 residues. Germline CDR1 and CDR2: MGHRA and YSYEKL. CDR3 nucleotide sequence: TGCGCCAGCAGCCAAGATCGCAGCAGGCGACGCTCCTATAATTCACCCCTCCACTTT. Protein: CASSQDRSRRRSYNSPLHF.

As for this clonotype: Given a much more abundant clone one base away, this may be a read error. The rearrangement uses TRBV4-3 and TRBJ1-5; possibly TRBD1 for D (5 bases). The germline CDR1 and CDR2 sequences are LGHNA and YSLEER. V was cut by 0 bases and J by 6 bases, with 15 bases left in between. The CDR3 is 16 residues long. CDR3 protein: CASSQDRGTGSQPQHF. CDR3 coding DNA: TGCGCCAGCAGCCAAGATAGGGGTACTGGCAGTCAGCCCCAGCATTTT.

This clonotype was counted a few times. This chain uses TRBV15 with TRBJ2-2, with TRBD2 identical over 11 bases. Germline V gene data show CDR1 as LNHNV and CDR2 as YYDKDF (reference sequence). The CDR3 totals 14 residues. V lost 4 bases, J lost 6 bases, and 1 base stayed unmatched. CDR3 sequence reads: CATSTGLAAGELFF. The CDR3 region has the DNA TGTGCCACCAGCACGGGACTAGCGGCCGGGGAGCTGTTTTTT. The variable domain in full, with the rest retrieved from reference TRBV15 and TRBJ2-2, is DAMVIQNPRYQVTQFGKPVTLSCSQTLNHNVMYWYQQKSSQAPKLLFHYYDKDFNNEADTPDNFQSRRPNTSFCFLDIRSPGLGDTAMYLCATSTGLAAGELFFGEGSRLTVL.

This clonotype was seen a handful of times. The chain recombines TRBV19 with TRBJ2-1; 15 bases align to TRBD2. In germline, CDR1 is LNHDA, CDR2 SQIVND (reference sequence). The CDR3 runs to 15 residues. Unmatched junction bases numbered 0, after V lost 5 bases and J lost 4 bases. The CDR3 bases are TGTGCCAGTAGTGGACTAGCGGGAGGGTACAATGAGCAGTTCTTC. Its protein product is CASSGLAGGYNEQFF.

The chain carries TRBV19 and TRBJ2-6; TRBD1 or TRBD2 may be the D gene (6 bases each). There are 14 residues in the CDR3. Trimming left V 6 bases short and J 4 bases short, with 10 bases between. Per the germline V gene, CDR1 is LNHDA and CDR2 is SQIVND (reference sequence). The CDR3 here is CASRGGNGANVLTF. The CDR3 nucleotides are TGTGCCAGTAGAGGGGGGAACGGGGCCAACGTCCTGACTTTC.

This chain joins TRBV12-3 or TRBV12-4 and TRBJ2-7; 8 positions agree with TRBD2. V lost 6 bases and J lost 9; bases outside the gene matches: 16. The CDR3 covers 15 residues. The CDR3 is CASSQEWRGADTQYF. For the CDR3, the DNA is TGTGCCAGCAGCCAAGAATGGCGGGGGGCAGATACGCAGTACTTC.

The sample holds many counts of this clonotype. This chain joins TRBV4-1 and TRBJ2-5; 13 bases align to TRBD2. This CDR3 is 15 amino acids long. Germline CDR1 MGHRA, CDR2 YSYEKL. The junction had 3 bases not matched to a gene; V was cut back by 3 bases and J by 5 bases. The chain's CDR3 is CASSHGLAGVETQYF. CDR3 sequence (DNA): TGCGCCAGCAGCCATGGACTAGCGGGAGTGGAGACCCAGTACTTC.

J is TRBJ2-7 and V is TRBV6-5, with 8 nucleotides matching TRBD2. In germline, CDR1 is MNHEY, CDR2 SVGAGI. CDR3 length: 12 amino acids. The J segment lost 6 bases and the V segment lost 6 bases, leaving 4 bases of the junction unmatched. The CDR3 loop reads CASRREGGEQYF. CDR3 nucleotides: TGTGCCAGCAGACGGGAGGGTGGCGAGCAGTACTTC.

In its sample, this clonotype was seen many times. This rearrangement joins TRBV4-3 to TRBJ1-1; D might be TRBD1 (6 bases). This CDR3 is 13 amino acids long. Trimming left V 0 bases short and J 11 bases short, with 13 bases between. CDR1 and CDR2 from the germline V gene are LGHNA and YSLEER. The CDR3 region is CASSQEAGANAFF. The CDR3 DNA follows: TGCGCCAGCAGCCAAGAGGCGGGGGCGAACGCTTTCTTT.

This clonotype was seen ten or more times. This chain joins TRBV14 and TRBJ2-5, with 9 bases identical to TRBD1. Per germline, CDR1 SGHDN and CDR2 FVKESK. This CDR3 is built from 13 residues. The V and J ends lost 4 bases and 5 bases, in that order; junction bases with no gene match: 2. CDR3 protein: CASSRTGDETQYF. CDR3 DNA sequence: TGTGCCAGCAGCCGGACAGGGGACGAGACCCAGTACTTC.

This clonotype was recorded many times. The rearrangement joins TRBV4-1 to TRBJ1-2; D is uncertain. V shed 6 bases and J shed 4 bases, with 9 bases lying between them. The CDR3 sequence is 12 residues long. CDR1 and CDR2 from the germline V gene are MGHRA and YSYEKL. The CDR3 sequence is CASSNNSYGYTF. In DNA, the CDR3 is TGCGCCAGCAGTAACAACAGCTATGGCTACACCTTC.

In its sample, this clonotype was seen many times. CDR3 loop: CASSSNAGHYGYTF. The CDR3 region has the DNA TGTGCCAGCAGTAGTAACGCAGGGCACTATGGCTACACCTTC. The chain combines TRBV12-3 or TRBV12-4 with TRBJ1-2, with D maybe TRBD1 (5 bases). This CDR3 region has 14 residues. The ends were cut back, 5 bases at V and 3 bases at J, with 13 bases in the middle.

This clonotype appeared a few times. This CDR3 is CATSRDPAGVVFF. The CDR3 DNA is TGTGCCACCAGCAGAGATCCGGCGGGAGTGGTGTTCTTC. This chain connects TRBV15 to TRBJ2-1; 7 bases match TRBD2. CDR3 size: 13 residues. V was pared by 0 bases and J by 15 bases, with 8 bases of the junction left unmatched. Germline CDR1 LNHNV, CDR2 YYDKDF (reference sequence).